The 5 T cell receptor beta chains below were found in one sample sequenced in a study of cytomegalovirus exposure and HLA in healthy donors. Clones were sequenced by immunoSEQ multiplex PCR, and TCRdb holds only the in-frame ones, with some missing. The repertoire holds over 60,000 clones, with around 95% as singletons. Source material: PBMCs. Source of these receptors: a man aged 18 to 30 in good health and CMV-seronegative.

The chain is built from TRBV5-1 and TRBJ2-7; 9 bases match TRBD1. The V gene end was trimmed by 2 bases and the J gene end by 4 bases; junction bases not matched to a gene: 10. Germline CDR1 and CDR2: SGHRS and YFSETQ. The CDR3 length is 16 residues. CDR3 sequence reads: CASSLLTGTGRYEQYF. For the CDR3, the DNA is TGCGCCAGCAGCTTACTTACCGGGACAGGGCGGTACGAGCAGTACTTC. Full variable domain (rest looked up from reference TRBV5-1 and TRBJ2-7): KAGVTQTPRYLIKTRGQQVTLSCSPISGHRSVSWYQQTPGQGLQFLFEYFSETQRNKGNFPGRFSGRQFSNSRSEMNVSTLELGDSALYLCASSLLTGTGRYEQYFGPGTRLTVT.

This clone appeared a single time. The same CDR3 can be traced to other DNA sequences in this sample. This chain uses TRBV11-3 with TRBJ2-7, with D possibly TRBD1 on 6 matching bases. Per the germline V gene, CDR1 is SGHNT and CDR2 is YENEEA. The CDR3 runs to 13 residues. V gave up 0 bases and J gave up 6 bases, with 9 bases separating them. CDR3 nucleotides: TGTGCCAGCAGCTTAGATCCCAGGGGCGAGCAGTACTTC. Translated: CASSLDPRGEQYF.

V and J are TRBV5-8 and TRBJ1-2; a weak D match, TRBD1 (5 bases). The CDR3 consists of 14 residues. Trimming cost V 2 bases and J 2 bases, with 10 bases left between them. Germline assignment: CDR1 SGHTS and CDR2 YDEGEE. The CDR3 protein is CASSLTGRNYGYTF. DNA for the CDR3: TGTGCCAGCAGCTTAACAGGACGAAACTATGGCTACACCTTC.

This rearrangement joins TRBV5-1 to TRBJ2-7, with 10 positions matching TRBD2. V was pared by 5 bases and J by 5 bases, with 4 bases of the junction left unmatched. The CDR3 runs 13 residues. In germline, CDR1 is SGHRS, CDR2 YFSETQ. CDR3 protein: CASRTSGSNEQYF. As DNA, the CDR3 is TGCGCCAGCAGGACTAGCGGGTCCAACGAGCAGTACTTC.

This chain connects TRBV7-9 to TRBJ2-1; tentatively, D is TRBD2 (6 bases). With 2 bases removed from V and 1 base from J, the gap between germline ends came to 12 bases. Germline CDR1 is SEHNR and CDR2 is FQNEAQ (reference sequence). The CDR3 loop spans 16 amino acids. This CDR3 reads CASSLLPGTSYNEQFF. CDR3 nucleotides: TGTGCCAGCAGCTTACTCCCCGGGACTTCCTACAATGAGCAGTTCTTC.